This T cell receptor beta chain came from a study of cytotoxic CD8 clonotypes in ibrutinib-treated CLL. A remark on this clone: The same CDR3 arises from other DNA sequences in this sample as well.

Measured with immunoSEQ multiplex PCR; TCRdb has only the in-frame clones, and not every one. This table holds more than 110,000 clones, around 81% found once. V shed 0 bases and J shed 4 bases, with 12 bases lying between them. Germline V gene lookup returns CDR1 KGHSH and CDR2 LQKENI. The CDR3 sequence is 15 residues long. V and J are TRBV18 and TRBJ1-1; a weak D match, TRBD1 (6 bases). The sequence was collected from a human donor with chronic lymphocytic leukemia. The sequencing here drew on PBMCs, taken after 36 months of ibrutinib treatment. DNA for the CDR3: TGTGCCAGCTCACCACCCGGCAGGGGTGGCACTGAAGCTTTCTTT. It is translated as CASSPPGRGGTEAFF.